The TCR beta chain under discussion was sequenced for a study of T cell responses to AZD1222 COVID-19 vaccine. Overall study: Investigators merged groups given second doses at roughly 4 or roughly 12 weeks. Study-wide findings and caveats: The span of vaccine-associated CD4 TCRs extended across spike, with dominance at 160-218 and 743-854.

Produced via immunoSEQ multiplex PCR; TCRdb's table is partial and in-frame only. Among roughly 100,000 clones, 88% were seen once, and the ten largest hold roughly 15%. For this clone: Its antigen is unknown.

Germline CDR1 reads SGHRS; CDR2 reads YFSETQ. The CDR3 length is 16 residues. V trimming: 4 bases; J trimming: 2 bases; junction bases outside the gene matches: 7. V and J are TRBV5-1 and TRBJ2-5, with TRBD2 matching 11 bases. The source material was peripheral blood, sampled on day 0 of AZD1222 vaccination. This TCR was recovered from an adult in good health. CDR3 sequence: CASSHRLAGNQETQYF. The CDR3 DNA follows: TGCGCCAGCAGCCACCGACTAGCGGGGAATCAAGAGACCCAGTACTTC. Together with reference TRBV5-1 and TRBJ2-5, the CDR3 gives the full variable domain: KAGVTQTPRYLIKTRGQQVTLSCSPISGHRSVSWYQQTPGQGLQFLFEYFSETQRNKGNFPGRFSGRQFSNSRSEMNVSTLELGDSALYLCASSHRLAGNQETQYFGPGTRLLVL.